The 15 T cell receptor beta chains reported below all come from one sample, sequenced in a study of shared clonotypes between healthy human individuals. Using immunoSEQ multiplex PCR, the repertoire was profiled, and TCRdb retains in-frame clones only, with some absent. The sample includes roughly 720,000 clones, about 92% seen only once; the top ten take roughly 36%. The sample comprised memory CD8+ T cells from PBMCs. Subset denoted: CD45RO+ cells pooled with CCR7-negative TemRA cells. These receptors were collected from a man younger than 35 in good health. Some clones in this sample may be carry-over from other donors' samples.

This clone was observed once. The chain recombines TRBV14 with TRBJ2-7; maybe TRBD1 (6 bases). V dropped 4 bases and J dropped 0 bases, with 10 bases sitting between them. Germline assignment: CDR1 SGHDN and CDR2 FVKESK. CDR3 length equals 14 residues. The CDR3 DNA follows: TGTGCCAGCAGCCCCCCGGACAGCTCCTACGAGCAGTACTTC. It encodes CASSPPDSSYEQYF.

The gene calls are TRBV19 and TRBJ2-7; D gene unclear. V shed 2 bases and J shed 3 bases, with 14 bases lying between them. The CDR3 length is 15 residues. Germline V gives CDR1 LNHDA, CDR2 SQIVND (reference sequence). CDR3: CASSISLGIFYEQYF. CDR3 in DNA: TGTGCCAGTAGTATAAGTCTTGGGATCTTCTACGAGCAGTACTTC.

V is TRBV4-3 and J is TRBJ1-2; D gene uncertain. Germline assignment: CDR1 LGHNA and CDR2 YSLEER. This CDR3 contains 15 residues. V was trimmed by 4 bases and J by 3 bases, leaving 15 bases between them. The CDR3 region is CASSRKIQVDYGYTF. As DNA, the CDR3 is TGCGCCAGCAGCCGAAAAATTCAGGTGGACTATGGCTACACCTTC.

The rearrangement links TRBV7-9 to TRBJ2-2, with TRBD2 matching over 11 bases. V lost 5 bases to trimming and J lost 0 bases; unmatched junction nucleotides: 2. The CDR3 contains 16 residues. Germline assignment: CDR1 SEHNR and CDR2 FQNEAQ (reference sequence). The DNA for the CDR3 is TGTGCCAGCAGCGCGGGACTAGCGGCGAACACCGGGGAGCTGTTTTTT. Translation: CASSAGLAANTGELFF.

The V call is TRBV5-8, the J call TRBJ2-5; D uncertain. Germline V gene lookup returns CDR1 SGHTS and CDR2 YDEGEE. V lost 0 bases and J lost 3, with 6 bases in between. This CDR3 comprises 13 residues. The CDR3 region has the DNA TGTGCCAGCAGCTTGGACAGAGAAGAGACCCAGTACTTC. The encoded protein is CASSLDREETQYF. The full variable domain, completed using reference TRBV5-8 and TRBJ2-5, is EAGVTQSPTHLIKTRGQQATLRCSPISGHTSVYWYQQALGLGLQFLLWYDEGEERNRGNFPPRFSGRQFPNYSSELNVNALELEDSALYLCASSLDREETQYFGPGTRLLVL.

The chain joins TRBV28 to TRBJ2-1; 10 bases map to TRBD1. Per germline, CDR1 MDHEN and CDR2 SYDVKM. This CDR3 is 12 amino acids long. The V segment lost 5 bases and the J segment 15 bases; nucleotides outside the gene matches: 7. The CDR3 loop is CASSTTGQGVFF. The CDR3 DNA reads TGTGCCAGCAGTACTACAGGACAGGGGGTGTTCTTC.

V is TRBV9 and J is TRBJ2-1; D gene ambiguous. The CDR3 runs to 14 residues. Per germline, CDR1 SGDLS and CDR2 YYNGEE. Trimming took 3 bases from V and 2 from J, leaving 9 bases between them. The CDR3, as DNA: TGTGCCAGCAGCGAGAGTATTCCCTACAATGAGCAGTTCTTC. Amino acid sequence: CASSESIPYNEQFF.

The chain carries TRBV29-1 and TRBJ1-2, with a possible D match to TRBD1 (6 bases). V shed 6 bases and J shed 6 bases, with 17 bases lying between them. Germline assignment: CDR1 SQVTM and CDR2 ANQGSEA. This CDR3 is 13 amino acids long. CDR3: CSVKTGIAHGYTF. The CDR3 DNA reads TGCAGCGTAAAAACAGGGATAGCCCATGGCTACACCTTC.

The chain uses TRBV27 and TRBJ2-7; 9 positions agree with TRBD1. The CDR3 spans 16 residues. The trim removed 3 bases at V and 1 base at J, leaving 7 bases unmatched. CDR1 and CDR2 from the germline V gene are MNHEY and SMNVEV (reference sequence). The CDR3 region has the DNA TGTGCCAGCAGTTTCCAACAGGGGGCGAAATCCTACGAGCAGTACTTC. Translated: CASSFQQGAKSYEQYF.

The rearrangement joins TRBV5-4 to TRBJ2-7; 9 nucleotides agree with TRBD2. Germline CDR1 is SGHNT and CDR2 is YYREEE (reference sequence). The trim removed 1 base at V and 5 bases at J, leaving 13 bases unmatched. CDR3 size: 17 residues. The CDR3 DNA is TGTGCCAGCAGCTTGCGGTGGCGGGAGGGCCTAATCAACGAGCAGTACTTC. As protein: CASSLRWREGLINEQYF.

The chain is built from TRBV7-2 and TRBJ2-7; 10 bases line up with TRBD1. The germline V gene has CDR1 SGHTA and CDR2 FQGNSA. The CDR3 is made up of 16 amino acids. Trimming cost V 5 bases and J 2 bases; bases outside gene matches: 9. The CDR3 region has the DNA TGTGCCAGCAGCCCCAGACAGGGGGCGAGGCCCTACGAGCAGTACTTC. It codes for CASSPRQGARPYEQYF.

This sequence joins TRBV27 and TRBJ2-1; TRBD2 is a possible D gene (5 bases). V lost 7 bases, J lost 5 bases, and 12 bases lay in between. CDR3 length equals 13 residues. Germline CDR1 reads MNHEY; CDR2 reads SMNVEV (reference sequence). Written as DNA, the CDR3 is TGTGCCAGCAACCTCTCGGGGAACAATGAGCAGTTCTTC. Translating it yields CASNLSGNNEQFF.

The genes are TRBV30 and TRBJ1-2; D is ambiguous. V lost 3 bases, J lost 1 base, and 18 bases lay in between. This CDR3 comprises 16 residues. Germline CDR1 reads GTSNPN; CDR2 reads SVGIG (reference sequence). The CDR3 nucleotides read TGTGCCTGGAGCAAGTTTTCCCTTTCCCTTAACTATGGCTACACCTTC. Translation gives CAWSKFSLSLNYGYTF.

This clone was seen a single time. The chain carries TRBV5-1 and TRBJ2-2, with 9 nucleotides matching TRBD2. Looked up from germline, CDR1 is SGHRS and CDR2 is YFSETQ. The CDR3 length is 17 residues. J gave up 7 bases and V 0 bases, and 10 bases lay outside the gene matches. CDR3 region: CASSLVGGRAASGELFF. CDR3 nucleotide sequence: TGCGCCAGCAGCTTGGTTGGCGGGAGGGCCGCGAGCGGGGAGCTGTTTTTT.

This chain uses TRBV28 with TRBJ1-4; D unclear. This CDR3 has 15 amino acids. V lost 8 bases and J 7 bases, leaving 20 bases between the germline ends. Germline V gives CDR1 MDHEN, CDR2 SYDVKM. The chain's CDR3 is CASAPLRSRSEKLFF. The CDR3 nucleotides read TGTGCCAGCGCACCCCTACGGTCCCGTAGTGAAAAACTGTTTTTT.